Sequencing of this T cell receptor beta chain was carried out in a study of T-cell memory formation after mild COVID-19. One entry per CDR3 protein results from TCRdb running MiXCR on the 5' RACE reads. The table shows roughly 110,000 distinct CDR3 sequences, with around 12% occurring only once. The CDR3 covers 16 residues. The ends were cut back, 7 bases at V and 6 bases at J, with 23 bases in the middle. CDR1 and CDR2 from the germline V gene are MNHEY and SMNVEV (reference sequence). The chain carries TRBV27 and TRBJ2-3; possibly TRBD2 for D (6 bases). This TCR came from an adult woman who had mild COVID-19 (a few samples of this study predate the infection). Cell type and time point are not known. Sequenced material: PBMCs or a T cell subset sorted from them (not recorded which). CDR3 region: CASIPLAGSWADTQYF. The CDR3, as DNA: TGTGCCAGCATCCCCCTTGCGGGATCGTGGGCGGATACGCAGTATTTT.